Presented here are 18 T cell receptor beta chains from one specimen sequenced in a study of shared clonotypes between healthy human individuals. TCRdb's table, derived via immunoSEQ multiplex PCR, lists solely in-frame clones and lacks some. There are hundreds of thousands of clones in the sample; 76% occur only once, and about an eighth lies in the top ten. The sample consisted of PBMCs. The receptors originated from a woman aged 40-49 years in good health. Some clones in this sample may be carry-over from other donors' samples.

The chain has TRBV28 and TRBJ2-1; TRBD1 or TRBD2 may be the D gene (5 bases each). V lost 2 bases and J 10 bases, leaving 18 bases between the germline ends. From germline, CDR1 is MDHEN and CDR2 SYDVKM. This CDR3 has 15 amino acids. This chain's CDR3 is CASSLNELGALEQFF. The CDR3 nucleotides are TGTGCCAGCAGTTTAAACGAACTAGGGGCATTGGAGCAGTTCTTC.

The chain has TRBV11-1 and TRBJ2-1, with D possibly TRBD2 on 6 matching bases. Trimming removed 0 bases at V and 6 bases at J, with 9 bases between. The CDR3 is made up of 14 amino acids. The germline gives CDR1 SGHAT, CDR2 FQDESV (reference sequence). The CDR3, as DNA: TGTGCCAGCAGCTTAGCGATACTAGCCAATGAGCAGTTCTTC. Translated, it gives CASSLAILANEQFF. The whole variable domain, remainder taken from reference TRBV11-1 and TRBJ2-1, is EAEVAQSPRYKITEKSQAVAFWCDPISGHATLYWYRQILGQGPELLVQFQDESVVDDSQLPKDRFSAERLKGVDSTLKIQPAELGDSAMYLCASSLAILANEQFFGPGTRLTVL.

The rearrangement joins TRBV10-3 to TRBJ2-3; D is unresolved. Germline CDR1 ENHRY, CDR2 SYGVKD. Trimming pared 3 bases from V and 0 bases from J, leaving 4 bases between. The CDR3 is 13 residues long. Written as DNA, the CDR3 is TGTGCCATCAGTGAAATAAGCACAGATACGCAGTATTTT. Amino acid sequence: CAISEISTDTQYF.

The rearrangement links TRBV7-2 to TRBJ2-7; D gene unclear. The length of the CDR3 is 14 residues. Trimming pared 1 base from V and 4 bases from J, leaving 11 bases between. Germline lookup yields CDR1 SGHTA and CDR2 FQGNSA. The CDR3 sequence: CASSLGGITYEQYF. CDR3 DNA: TGTGCCAGCAGCTTAGGGGGTATAACTTACGAGCAGTACTTC. The full variable domain, its missing parts supplied by reference TRBV7-2 and TRBJ2-7, is GAGVSQSPSNKVTEKGKDVELRCDPISGHTALYWYRQSLGQGLEFLIYFQGNSAPDKSGLPSDRFSAERTGGSVSTLTIQRTQQEDSAVYLCASSLGGITYEQYFGPGTRLTVT.

The chain has TRBV5-4 and TRBJ2-5, with D unresolved. Germline lookup yields CDR1 SGHNT and CDR2 YYREEE (reference sequence). V dropped 1 base and J dropped 5 bases, with 18 bases sitting between them. The CDR3 runs to 16 residues. The CDR3 reads CASSLIGRPELETQYF. CDR3 sequence (DNA): TGTGCCAGCAGCTTGATCGGGCGGCCGGAGTTGGAGACCCAGTACTTC.

This clone was seen a handful of times. DNA for the CDR3: TGTGCCAGCAGTCCTGACAGGGGGAACTACGAGCAGTACTTC. It codes for CASSPDRGNYEQYF. The chain carries TRBV27 and TRBJ2-7; 9 bases line up with TRBD1. V lost 5 bases, J lost 3 bases, and 5 bases stayed unmatched. CDR3 size: 14 residues. In germline, CDR1 is MNHEY, CDR2 SMNVEV (reference sequence).

DNA for the CDR3: TGTGCCATCAGTTCAGCGGGTGCCCTCTCCTACGAGCAGTACTTC. This translates into CAISSAGALSYEQYF. This chain uses TRBV10-3 with TRBJ2-7, with D perhaps matching TRBD2 (6 bases). Deletions cut 5 bases from V and 0 bases from J, with 14 bases between. There are 15 residues in the CDR3. From germline, CDR1 is ENHRY and CDR2 SYGVKD.

The chain couples TRBV29-1 to TRBJ2-3; 9 bases are a match to TRBD2. CDR3 length: 15 amino acids. Germline V lookup: CDR1 SQVTM, CDR2 ANQGSEA. The V gene end was trimmed by 6 bases and the J gene end by 4 bases; junction bases not matched to a gene: 11. The CDR3 nucleotides read TGCAGCGTCAACGGGGCTAGCGGGAATCCAGATACGCAGTATTTT. Its protein is CSVNGASGNPDTQYF.

This clone was observed once. The gene calls are TRBV7-2 and TRBJ2-7; D gene uncertain. The germline V gene encodes CDR1 SGHTA and CDR2 FQGNSA. The CDR3 contains 13 residues. V was shortened by 1 base and J by 4 bases, with 8 bases between the two germline ends. CDR3 DNA sequence: TGTGCCAGCAGCTTAGTCGGCCGGTACGAGCAGTACTTC. It encodes CASSLVGRYEQYF.

The V and J genes are TRBV28 and TRBJ1-4, with a weak D call TRBD1 (6 bases). CDR1 and CDR2 (germline): MDHEN, SYDVKM. The CDR3 is 15 residues long. Trimming took 1 base from V and 8 from J, leaving 14 bases between them. The CDR3 DNA reads as TGTGCCAGCAGTTTATCCGGGGGGCAGGGGGAAAAACTGTTTTTT. Residues: CASSLSGGQGEKLFF. The full variable domain, with the rest looked up from reference TRBV28 and TRBJ1-4, is DVKVTQSSRYLVKRTGEKVFLECVQDMDHENMFWYRQDPGLGLRLIYFSYDVKMKEKGDIPEGYSVSREKKERFSLILESASTNQTSMYLCASSLSGGQGEKLFFGSGTQLSVL.

The chain carries TRBV7-9 and TRBJ2-1, with 8 bases lining up with TRBD2. The J segment lost 8 bases and the V segment lost 4 bases, leaving 10 bases of the junction unmatched. Germline loops: CDR1 SEHNR, CDR2 FQNEAQ (reference sequence). The CDR3 contains 15 residues. Here the CDR3 DNA reads TGTGCCAGCAGCTACGGGACTAGTTATTTCGATGAGCAGTTCTTC. It codes for CASSYGTSYFDEQFF.

A note on this clone: It may be a read error: a sequence one base away is much more abundant. The rearrangement uses TRBV10-2 and TRBJ2-7; maybe TRBD1 (6 bases). Germline V gene sequence: CDR1 WSHSY, CDR2 SAAADI. The CDR3 sequence is 11 residues long. With 2 bases removed from V and 9 bases from J, the gap between germline ends came to 8 bases. The CDR3 protein is CASSEGGGQYF. In DNA, the CDR3 is TGCGCCAGCAGTGAGGGGGGCGGGCAGTACTTC.

The chain has TRBV7-9 and TRBJ1-1; no clear D. CDR1 is SEHNR, CDR2 FQNEAQ, per germline (reference sequence). The V end lost 5 bases, the J end lost 5 bases, and 18 bases lay between the germline ends. The CDR3 extends over 15 amino acids. This chain's CDR3 is CASSPDRFGSTEAFF. As DNA, the CDR3 is TGTGCCAGCAGCCCAGACCGGTTTGGGTCGACTGAAGCTTTCTTT.

The chain uses TRBV19 and TRBJ2-5; maybe TRBD1 (6 bases). The V gene's germline CDR1 is LNHDA and CDR2 SQIVND (reference sequence). Trimming removed 6 bases at V and 5 bases at J, with 16 bases between. This CDR3 comprises 14 residues. The CDR3 here is CASRPTGLVETQYF. The CDR3 DNA sequence: TGTGCCAGTAGACCCACAGGGTTGGTCGAGACCCAGTACTTC.

This sequence joins TRBV27 and TRBJ2-5; 8 bases are a match to TRBD2. This CDR3 has 14 amino acids. The germline V gene encodes CDR1 MNHEY and CDR2 SMNVEV (reference sequence). J was trimmed by 2 bases and V by 6 bases; bases with no gene match: 5. Here the CDR3 DNA reads TGTGCCAGCAGCTCGACTAGCGCACAAGAGACCCAGTACTTC. Its protein product is CASSSTSAQETQYF.

For this clone: Since a much larger clone is just one base distant, this may be a read error. The sample has other DNA sequences that encode this CDR3 too. This CDR3 reads CASSEDVTGNQPQHF. The CDR3 DNA sequence: TGCGCCAGCAGTGAAGACGTCACAGGCAATCAGCCCCAGCATTTT. This rearrangement joins TRBV6-1 to TRBJ1-5; D not resolved. CDR3 size: 15 residues. Germline CDR1 and CDR2: MNHNS and SASEGT.

The chain links TRBV15 to TRBJ2-1; 9 nucleotides align to TRBD1. Trimming at V came to 3 bases and at J to 8 bases, leaving 14 bases not matched to a gene. Germline V gene sequence: CDR1 LNHNV, CDR2 YYDKDF (reference sequence). CDR3 length equals 17 residues. CDR3 coding DNA: TGTGCCACCAGCAGGAACCCGGCGGGACAGGGTGGTTATGAGCAGTTCTTC. Translation gives CATSRNPAGQGGYEQFF.

This chain connects TRBV7-9 to TRBJ2-7; TRBD1 might be the D (6 bases). V lost 5 bases, J lost 2 bases, and 16 bases lay in between. Germline V gives CDR1 SEHNR, CDR2 FQNEAQ (reference sequence). There are 15 residues in the CDR3. The CDR3 sequence is CASSPKGDPTYEQYF. The DNA for the CDR3 is TGTGCCAGCAGCCCAAAGGGGGATCCTACCTACGAGCAGTACTTC. The variable domain in full, with the rest retrieved from reference TRBV7-9 and TRBJ2-7, is DTGVSQNPRHKITKRGQNVTFRCDPISEHNRLYWYRQTLGQGPEFLTYFQNEAQLEKSRLLSDRFSAERPKGSFSTLEIQRTEQGDSAMYLCASSPKGDPTYEQYFGPGTRLTVT.